This TCR beta chain derives from a study of OX40 agonist ivuxolimab in advanced cancers. Looking at the study overall: Ivuxolimab was an agonistic, fully human IgG2 monoclonal antibody directed against OX40 (CD134), a costimulatory receptor. The paper describes the monotherapy dose-escalation part (N of about 54 patients) of the phase I trial of ivuxolimab. In the dose-escalation cohort, approximately 83% of patients were male, and the mean age was roughly 60 years with a range of about 20 to 90. Intravenous ivuxolimab was administered to patients every 2 weeks at six dose levels: 0.01, 0.1, 0.3, 1.5, 3 and 10 mg/kg. Peripheral TCRbeta sequencing was intended to test whether TCR sequence diversity was altered and clonal T-cell expansion was caused by ivuxolimab. Patients were allowed to have had prior anti-PD-1, anti-PD-L1 or anti-CTLA-4 therapy, and less than 45% of the dose-escalation patients had previously received checkpoint inhibitors. Three dose-escalation patients achieved partial responses, one with hepatocellular carcinoma and two with cutaneous melanoma. Of the approximately 50 dose-escalation patients, hepatocellular carcinoma was present in around 19, melanoma in approximately 15, renal cell carcinoma in 9 and head and neck cancer in 9. The full study reports these points: Low levels of normalized T-cell clonal expansion were also seen in some nonresponding patients. Antigen specificity was not determined for the clonally expanded peripheral T cells. Clonal expansion of both CD4+ and CD8+ blood T cells was observed from baseline to week 6 at doses 0.1 to 3.0 mg/kg. After ivuxolimab, expanded clones were on average more numerous among CD8+ T cells than among CD4+ T cells. In the 0.1-3.0 mg/kg groups, partial responders were among the patients with the lowest normalized peripheral clonal expansion, particularly in CD8+ T cells.

CDR1 LGHNT and CDR2 FRNRAP were looked up in the germline V gene. The junction shows trimming of 1 base on V and 6 bases on J, plus 11 bases between the germline ends. The CDR3 sequence holds 14 residues, the cysteine and phenylalanine included. Only the CDR3 portion is preserved as DNA: 42 bases, with reading frame beginning at the first base. Genomic DNA was isolated from the sorted cells so that the TCRbeta CDR3 region could be sequenced. The immunoSEQ Assay was used for sequencing of TCRbeta CDR3 regions. Held by TCRdb, this immuneACCESS table contains in-frame sequences only and omits some clones. Under half of the omission traces to an unresolved V gene where checked; the cause of the rest is unknown. Counted in this sample were fewer than 15,000 clones; approximately 80% of them appeared once. The ten largest account for 24% of the sample. Points on this clone: The antigen it binds to is not known. Base qualities are missing; no much larger clone stands one base away.

Patients with autoimmune disease history or receiving systemic immunosuppression were excluded from the trial. Peripheral blood for TCR sequencing was collected from all dose cohorts at baseline, on cycle 4 day 1, and on cycle 7 day 1. The samples were drawn from a first-in-human, open-label, multicenter phase I dose-escalation trial of ivuxolimab. Adults with locally advanced or metastatic melanoma, renal cell, hepatocellular, or head and neck squamous cell carcinoma were enrolled in the trial. Before TCR sequencing, CD4+ T cells and CD8+ T cells from peripheral blood were sorted into separate populations.

The chain uses TRBV12-5 and TRBJ2-3; TRBD2 is a possible D gene, resting on 6 matching bases. This TCR was recovered from an adult with an advanced solid tumor such as melanoma, head and neck, liver or kidney cancer. The sample here was CD4+ or CD8+ T cells sorted from blood, taken in a trial of the OX40 agonist ivuxolimab. The nucleotide sequence is given as TGTGCTAGTGGTTTGGGACCTGCGGGGGATACGCAGTATTTT. This codes for CASGLGPAGDTQYF. Full variable domain (CDR3 extended with the reference TRBV12-5 and TRBJ2-3 proteins): DARVTQTPRHKVTEMGQEVTMRCQPILGHNTVFWYRQTMMQGLELLAYFRNRAPLDDSGMPKDRFSAEMPDATLATLKIQPSEPRDSAVYFCASGLGPAGDTQYFGPGTRLTVL.